The present TCR beta chain was sequenced within a study of CD8+CD57+ T cells in acquired aplastic anemia. Study as a whole: Sorted CD4+ and CD8+ cells yielded DNA averaging around 3.2 ug.

Genomic DNA, serving as template, underwent TCR beta VDJ and CDR3 profiling. TCRdb re-analysed the reads in MiXCR, keeping a single row per CDR3 protein. The sample carries about 98,000 distinct CDR3 sequences, roughly two thirds recorded once. Only patients with CD8+CD57+ cell expansion on flow cytometry were chosen for sequencing. J lost 3 bases, V lost 0 bases, and 5 bases had no gene match. This CDR3 is built from 17 residues. Germline CDR1 SGHTA, CDR2 FQGTGA. The sequence came from a human donor with aplastic anemia. Sequencing was done on a sample of sorted CD4+, CD8+, or CD8+CD57+ T cells (not recorded which) from PBMCs. The rearrangement joins TRBV7-3 to TRBJ2-1, with 10 bases aligning to TRBD2. The CDR3 coding sequence is TGTGCCAGCAGCTTAACCCTTAGCGGGGGGAACTACAATGAGCAGTTCTTC. Its protein product is CASSLTLSGGNYNEQFF.